This T cell receptor beta chain was captured by sequencing in a study of cytomegalovirus exposure and HLA in healthy donors. Of note for this clone: Other DNA variants within this sample encode the same CDR3.

The CDR3 runs 16 residues. Germline-derived CDR1 and CDR2 are MNHNS and SASEGT. Trimming at V came to 4 bases and at J to 4 bases, leaving 7 bases not matched to a gene. This PCR relied on a set of 60 Vbeta primers and 13 Jbeta primers. TCRdb's copy holds only in-frame clones and misses some; the assay was immunoSEQ multiplex PCR. Of some 190,000 clones listed, about nine tenths are singletons. This sequence originates from a boy younger than 10 in good health and CMV-seronegative. Sequenced: PBMCs. The chain carries TRBV6-1 and TRBJ2-5; 12 positions match TRBD2. CDR3 residues: CASSGLLAGGRETQYF. The DNA of the CDR3 is TGTGCCAGCAGTGGACTACTAGCGGGAGGTCGAGAGACCCAGTACTTC.